This T cell receptor (beta chain) emerged from a study of control samples from healthy donors and cancer patients. The CDR3 is 17 residues long. In germline, CDR1 is KGHDR, CDR2 SFDVKD. Losses at the gene ends were 0 bases for V and 3 bases for J; bases not matched to a gene: 3. Generated by immunoSEQ multiplex PCR, the TCRdb table keeps only in-frame clones and is missing some. Here the sample spans 60,000 to 75,000 clones, 83% being singletons. The gene calls are TRBV24-1 and TRBJ2-2; 10 bases align to TRBD2. The sequenced sample was blood. The sequence was obtained from a man aged 55 to 70 in good health. CDR3 DNA sequence: TGTGCCACCAGTGATTTGGGAAGCGGGAGGGACACCGGGGAGCTGTTTTTT. The encoded protein is CATSDLGSGRDTGELFF.